This T cell receptor (beta chain) was recovered during a study of STAT3 mutations in large granular lymphocyte leukemia. Using immunoSEQ multiplex PCR, the repertoire was profiled, and TCRdb retains in-frame clones only, with some absent. Altogether some 10,000 clones are present, 88% being singletons, with the ten largest covering around 35%. The study, taken as a whole, reports: Treatment regimens differed across patients between samplings. At least one immunodominant TCR beta clonotype appeared in every T-cell large granular lymphocyte leukemia patient.

Worth noting for this clone: The antigen remains undetermined.

This clonotype was sampled from a man between 60 and 75 years old with T-cell large granular lymphocyte leukemia. Some clones in this sample may be carry-over from other donors' samples. Sequencing input: peripheral blood mononuclear cells.

CDR3 coding DNA: TGTGCCAGCAGCCTCATTAAGGAAGGGGCAGCCAAAAACATTCAGTACTTC. Residues: CASSLIKEGAAKNIQYF. V is TRBV27 and J is TRBJ2-4; the D gene is possibly TRBD1 (5 bases). The CDR3 runs to 17 residues. V was pared by 6 bases and J by 0 bases, with 18 bases between. Germline lookup yields CDR1 MNHEY and CDR2 SMNVEV (reference sequence).